This T cell receptor (beta chain) was identified during a study of cytomegalovirus exposure and HLA in healthy donors. The primer mix had 60 Vbeta and 13 Jbeta primers. Some clones are missing from TCRdb's copy, which holds only in-frame ones; the method was immunoSEQ multiplex PCR. This sample's table reports roughly 110,000 clones. Trimming removed 7 bases from V and 3 bases from J; junction bases left unmatched: 4. Looked up from germline, CDR1 is SGHRS and CDR2 is YFSETQ. CDR3 length: 14 residues. The TCR was taken from a man between 40 and 49 years old in good health and CMV-seropositive. The sequenced sample was PBMCs. The chain employs TRBV5-1 and TRBJ2-7; TRBD2 matches 13 bases. CDR3 sequence: CASGRTSGSYEQYF. Written as DNA, the CDR3 is TGCGCCAGCGGCAGGACTAGCGGGAGCTACGAGCAGTACTTC.